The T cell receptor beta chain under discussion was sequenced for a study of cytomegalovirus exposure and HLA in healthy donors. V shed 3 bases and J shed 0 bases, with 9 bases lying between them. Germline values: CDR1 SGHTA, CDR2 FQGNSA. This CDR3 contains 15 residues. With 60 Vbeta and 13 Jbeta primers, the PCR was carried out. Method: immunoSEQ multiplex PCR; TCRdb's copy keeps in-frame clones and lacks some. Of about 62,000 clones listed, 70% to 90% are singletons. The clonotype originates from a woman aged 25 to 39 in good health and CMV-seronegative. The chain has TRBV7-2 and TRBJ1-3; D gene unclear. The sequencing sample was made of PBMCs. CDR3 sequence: CASSFSQISGNTIYF. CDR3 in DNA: TGTGCCAGCAGCTTTTCACAGATCTCTGGAAACACCATATATTTT.